These 29 T cell receptor beta chains were all obtained from the same sample, sequenced in a study of glioma-infiltrating T cells. TCR alpha and beta CDR3 regions were amplified from RNA using iRepertoire nested multiplex PCR. From the multiplex PCR reads, TCRdb called clonotypes with MiXCR, one entry per CDR3 protein. The data contain 300,000 to 450,000 distinct CDR3 sequences, roughly two fifths of them seen just once; the ten biggest clones take up around 11%. The sample taken for sequencing was glioma tissue, nonneoplastic brain tissue, or PBMCs (not recorded which). These receptors were obtained from a human donor with low-grade glioma or glioblastoma, undergoing nonglioma brain surgery, or in good health (not recorded which).

The chain is built from TRBV4-3 and TRBJ2-1, with no clear D. The CDR3 runs 15 residues. The germline V gene encodes CDR1 LGHNA and CDR2 YSLEER. Between the trimmed V and J ends, which lost 1 base and 3 bases, there was a span of 10 bases. The CDR3 nucleotides read TGCGCCAGCAGCCAAGGTCAAGAAGGCTACAATGAGCAGTTCTTC. This encodes CASSQGQEGYNEQFF.

A word on this clonotype: A much more abundant neighbour one base away suggests this may be a read error. The chain joins TRBV27 to TRBJ2-3, with D hard to call. V lost 3 bases to trimming and J lost 6 bases, with 13 bases between them. The CDR3 totals 14 residues. Germline V gives CDR1 MNHEY, CDR2 SMNVEV (reference sequence). The CDR3 loop is CASSFGRPLDTQYF. The CDR3 region has the DNA TGTGCCAGCAGTTTTGGGCGGCCGTTGGATACGCAGTATTTT.

This clonotype was seen a single time. This clone may be a read error of a much larger clone one base away. The rearrangement uses TRBV28 and TRBJ2-2; the match to TRBD2 covers 8 bases. This CDR3 region has 15 residues. Germline values: CDR1 MDHEN, CDR2 SYDVKM. CDR3 DNA: TGTACCAGCAGTTTAGGCGGGAGGAGGACCGGGGAGCTGTTTTTT. It encodes CTSSLGGRRTGELFF.

This clonotype was detected once. The chain has TRBV9 and TRBJ2-3; 8 nucleotides line up with TRBD2. V was pared by 0 bases and J by 1 base, with 4 bases of the junction left unmatched. CDR1 and CDR2 (germline): SGDLS, YYNGEE. This CDR3 has 16 amino acids. Written as DNA, the CDR3 is TGTGCCAGCAGCGTAGCGGGAGGGGAAGGCACAGATACGCAGTATTTT. The encoded protein is CASSVAGGEGTDTQYF.

The V and J genes are TRBV7-2 and TRBJ1-5; 7 bases are shared with TRBD1. The CDR3 totals 16 residues. The ends lost 2 bases at V and 2 bases at J; junction bases unmatched: 6. The germline V gene has CDR1 SGHTA and CDR2 FQGNSA. For the CDR3, the DNA is TGTGCCAGCAGCTTATCCGGGGACAGCCGCAATCAGCCCCAGCATTTT. Its protein is CASSLSGDSRNQPQHF.

This clonotype was detected ten times or more. This chain connects TRBV27 to TRBJ2-3; weak D call: TRBD1 (6 bases). CDR1 MNHEY and CDR2 SMNVEV come from the germline V gene (reference sequence). CDR3 length equals 16 residues. Trimming stripped 6 bases from V and 2 bases from J, with 18 bases between. Here the CDR3 reads CASRRSGQTLTDTQYF. The CDR3 DNA reads as TGTGCCAGCAGGAGATCCGGACAGACCCTCACAGATACGCAGTATTTT.

The chain carries TRBV18 and TRBJ2-7; D assignment may be TRBD1 or TRBD2 (5 bases each). This CDR3 spans 12 amino acids. V lost 4 bases to trimming and J lost 7 bases, with 11 bases between them. The germline V gene encodes CDR1 KGHSH and CDR2 LQKENI. DNA for the CDR3: TGTGCCAGCTCACTAGGGACGAAGGAGCAGTACTTC. Its translation: CASSLGTKEQYF.

This clonotype was seen many times. This chain joins TRBV28 and TRBJ2-7; D call uncertain. V was trimmed by 2 bases and J by 0 bases, leaving 11 bases between them. The CDR3 has 15 amino acids. Germline CDR1 reads MDHEN; CDR2 reads SYDVKM. The CDR3 is CASSLVPASSYEQYF. CDR3 nucleotides: TGTGCCAGCAGTTTAGTACCAGCCAGCTCCTACGAGCAGTACTTC.

This clonotype was observed a handful of times. The chain couples TRBV27 to TRBJ2-1; a possible D gene is TRBD1 (5 bases). Germline loops: CDR1 MNHEY, CDR2 SMNVEV (reference sequence). The CDR3 runs 12 residues. V lost 5 bases to trimming and J lost 11 bases, with 13 bases between them. In nucleotides, the CDR3 is TGTGCCAGCAGTACGGACAATTTGAAGCAGTTCTTC. This encodes CASSTDNLKQFF.

In its sample, this clonotype was seen a few times. The chain employs TRBV20-1 and TRBJ1-3; D not certain. Trimming pared 3 bases from V and 2 bases from J, leaving 11 bases between. The germline gives CDR1 DFQATT, CDR2 SNEGSKA (reference sequence). This CDR3 is built from 14 residues. CDR3 amino acids: CSASGRDAGNTIYF. Written as DNA, the CDR3 is TGCAGTGCTAGCGGCAGAGACGCTGGAAACACCATATATTTT.

This clonotype appeared a few times. The J gene is TRBJ1-1, the V gene TRBV7-3; 8 bases fit TRBD1. V gave up 5 bases and J gave up 2 bases; unmatched junction bases: 7. The CDR3 totals 15 residues. From germline, CDR1 is SGHTA and CDR2 FQGTGA. The CDR3 here is CASSRTGRGNTEAFF. For the CDR3, the DNA is TGTGCCAGCAGCAGGACAGGGAGAGGAAACACTGAAGCTTTCTTT.

The rearrangement links TRBV15 to TRBJ1-5; a possible D gene is TRBD1 (6 bases). The CDR3 spans 15 residues. Germline CDR1 and CDR2: LNHNV and YYDKDF (reference sequence). V gave up 2 bases and J gave up 6 bases, with 14 bases separating them. The CDR3 here is CATSRKDSGGQPQHF. CDR3 nucleotides: TGTGCCACCAGCAGAAAGGACAGCGGGGGTCAGCCCCAGCATTTT.

CDR3 in amino acids: CASSPPPLRHYNEQFF. CDR3 DNA: TGTGCCAGCTCCCCGCCCCCTTTGCGACATTACAATGAGCAGTTCTTC. This rearrangement joins TRBV18 to TRBJ2-1, with D unresolved. The CDR3 is 16 residues long. The germline V and J ends were trimmed by 6 bases and 4 bases, with 19 bases remaining between them. Germline loops: CDR1 KGHSH, CDR2 LQKENI.

CDR3 coding DNA: TGTGCCAGCAGGGCGTCGGGGTCCACTGAAGCTTTCTTT. This gives the protein CASRASGSTEAFF. The chain employs TRBV6-1 and TRBJ1-1; unclear D gene. CDR3 size: 13 residues. Germline CDR1 is MNHNS and CDR2 is SASEGT. Trimming cost V 6 bases and J 4 bases, with 12 bases left between them.

The J gene is TRBJ2-3, the V gene TRBV4-2, with TRBD2 matching over 9 bases. Trimming removed 0 bases from V and 6 bases from J; junction bases left unmatched: 13. The CDR3 runs to 18 residues. Germline V gives CDR1 LGHNA, CDR2 YNFKEQ. CDR3 sequence reads: CASSQEPAQREVADTQYF. DNA of the CDR3: TGTGCCAGCAGCCAAGAACCGGCCCAGCGGGAGGTGGCGGATACGCAGTATTTT.

This clonotype was observed a few times. The chain combines TRBV7-2 with TRBJ2-5; 12 bases are a match to TRBD2. CDR3 size: 15 residues. Per the germline V gene, CDR1 is SGHTA and CDR2 is FQGNSA. The V gene end was trimmed by 5 bases and the J gene end by 5 bases; junction bases not matched to a gene: 6. CDR3 sequence: CASSPTSGSGETQYF. Here the CDR3 DNA reads TGTGCCAGCAGCCCGACTAGCGGGAGCGGGGAGACCCAGTACTTC.

Points on this clonotype: This sequence may be a read error, since a much larger clone differs from it by one base. The chain recombines TRBV28 with TRBJ1-6; perhaps TRBD1 as D (5 bases). Trimming cost V 2 bases and J 14 bases, with 19 bases left between them. Looked up from germline, CDR1 is MDHEN and CDR2 is SYDVKM. This CDR3 is 15 amino acids long. The CDR3 coding sequence is TGTGCCAGCAGTTTAGCGGACACTCAGTCTCTGTCCCTCCACTTT. Translated: CASSLADTQSLSLHF.

The chain joins TRBV20-1 to TRBJ2-1; TRBD1 aligns across 7 bases. The CDR3 runs to 14 residues. Looked up from germline, CDR1 is DFQATT and CDR2 is SNEGSKA (reference sequence). J gave up 7 bases and V 2 bases, and 8 bases lay outside the gene matches. The CDR3 DNA sequence: TGCAGTGCTAGACGAGAGACCAGGGGGAATGAGCAGTTCTTC. Its translation: CSARRETRGNEQFF.

The genes are TRBV2 and TRBJ1-1, with 8 nucleotides matching TRBD1. J was trimmed by 1 base and V by 5 bases; bases with no gene match: 3. Germline CDR1 reads SNHLY; CDR2 reads FYNNEI. This CDR3 comprises 14 residues. CDR3 protein: CASSQGAENTEAFF. The DNA of the CDR3 is TGTGCCAGCAGTCAGGGGGCTGAGAACACTGAAGCTTTCTTT.

This clonotype was seen only a few times. CDR3 residues: CRPGSDETQYF. For the CDR3, the DNA is TGCAGGCCGGGGAGCGATGAGACCCAGTACTTC. V and J are TRBV20-1 and TRBJ2-5, with D perhaps TRBD2 (5 bases). The germline CDR1 and CDR2 sequences are DFQATT and SNEGSKA (reference sequence). The CDR3 extends over 11 amino acids.

For this clonotype: A much larger clone sits a single nucleotide away, making a read error possible. The chain carries TRBV20-1 and TRBJ2-7, with D tentatively TRBD2 (5 bases). Germline V gene data show CDR1 as DFQATT and CDR2 as SNEGSKA (reference sequence). Deletions cut 5 bases from V and 7 bases from J, with 15 bases between. The CDR3 has 12 amino acids. The CDR3 region is CSARRSVGEQYF. CDR3 bases: TGCAGTGCTCGGAGGAGTGTGGGAGAGCAGTACTTC.

The chain links TRBV5-1 to TRBJ2-7; 8 nucleotides line up with TRBD2. CDR1 is SGHRS and CDR2 is YFSETQ in the germline V gene. This CDR3 spans 16 amino acids. V gave up 4 bases and J gave up 3 bases; unmatched junction bases: 12. Written as DNA, the CDR3 is TGCGCCAGCAGCCAAGACACAGCGGGAGCTAACTACGAGCAGTACTTC. Amino acids: CASSQDTAGANYEQYF.

The chain combines TRBV4-1 with TRBJ2-1, with TRBD1 matching over 9 bases. Germline V gene sequence: CDR1 MGHRA, CDR2 YSYEKL. The V segment lost 4 bases and the J segment 5 bases; nucleotides outside the gene matches: 6. The CDR3 totals 15 residues. CDR3 nucleotide sequence: TGCGCCAGCAGCCCTTGGACAGGGGTTAACAATGAGCAGTTCTTC. Protein sequence: CASSPWTGVNNEQFF.

The chain is built from TRBV10-3 and TRBJ1-1; 7 nucleotides line up with TRBD1. V was pared by 5 bases and J by 4 bases, with 4 bases of the junction left unmatched. CDR1 ENHRY and CDR2 SYGVKD come from the germline V gene. The length of the CDR3 is 13 residues. The CDR3 sequence is CAISRQGGTEAFF. The DNA of the CDR3 is TGTGCCATCAGTCGACAGGGAGGCACTGAAGCTTTCTTT.

This chain uses TRBV4-1 with TRBJ2-1, with TRBD2 matching 14 bases. This CDR3 is 18 amino acids long. Trimming at V came to 1 base and at J to 6 bases, leaving 8 bases not matched to a gene. In germline, CDR1 is MGHRA, CDR2 YSYEKL. The CDR3 loop reads CASSQGLAGGMSSNEQFF. In DNA form, the CDR3 reads TGCGCCAGCAGCCAAGGACTAGCGGGAGGGATGAGTAGCAATGAGCAGTTCTTC.

Ten or more counts support this clonotype. The chain couples TRBV4-1 to TRBJ1-4; a weak D match, TRBD1 (5 bases). Per germline, CDR1 MGHRA and CDR2 YSYEKL. V was pared by 1 base and J by 7 bases, with 13 bases between. This CDR3 has 15 amino acids. CDR3 sequence reads: CASSQVPGQGEKLFF. In nucleotides, the CDR3 is TGCGCCAGCAGCCAAGTCCCAGGGCAGGGTGAAAAACTGTTTTTT.

J is TRBJ2-7 and V is TRBV7-2; TRBD2 matches 7 bases. V lost 4 bases, J lost 8 bases, and 17 bases stayed unmatched. The CDR3 sequence is 16 residues long. The germline gives CDR1 SGHTA, CDR2 FQGNSA. The CDR3 bases are TGTGCCAGCAGCTCCTTGACCCTAGCGGCTACGAGCAAGCAGTACTTC. The encoded protein is CASSSLTLAATSKQYF.

This clonotype occurred once. This chain uses TRBV3-1 with TRBJ2-5, with 10 bases aligning to TRBD2. J lost 0 bases, V lost 1 base, and 8 bases had no gene match. The germline V gene encodes CDR1 LGHDT and CDR2 YNNKEL (reference sequence). The CDR3 consists of 18 residues. CDR3 sequence: CASSQGLAGAGYQETQYF. CDR3 nucleotide sequence: TGTGCCAGCAGCCAAGGCCTAGCGGGAGCCGGATACCAAGAGACCCAGTACTTC.

The V and J genes are TRBV6-4 and TRBJ1-2; D gene unclear. CDR3 length: 15 amino acids. Trimming pared 6 bases from V and 5 bases from J, leaving 19 bases between. Germline values: CDR1 MRHNA, CDR2 SNTAGT. The CDR3 nucleotides are TGTGCCAGCAGACGCGCGGCAACCAACTGGTATGGCTACACCTTC. Encoded protein: CASRRAATNWYGYTF.